This TCR beta chain derives from a study of molecular identifiers for immune sequencing clone quantification. This clonotype showed up many times. Antigen: not known. The study, taken as a whole, reports: Jurkat TCR RNA spiked in from one cell could reportedly be detected among about a million naive cells.

Methods described previously, with TCR primers listed, were used for bulk TCR libraries. TCRdb itself ran the PCR reads through MiXCR, one entry per CDR3 protein. The data contain 600,000 to 650,000 distinct CDR3 sequences, about 20% of them singletons. Libraries from naive CD8 cells were generated from about 20,000 to 1,000,000 sorted cells (with 10%, 30% or 50% RNA). The germline V and J ends were trimmed by 9 bases and 7 bases, with 17 bases remaining between them. The CDR3 consists of 14 residues. The germline gives CDR1 KGHDR, CDR2 SFDVKD. This receptor was identified in a human donor in good health. Some libraries in this study had Jurkat cell RNA spiked in. The genes are TRBV24-1 and TRBJ1-4; TRBD1 is a possible D gene (5 bases). The source material was naive CD8+ T cells from blood, with Jurkat cell RNA spiked in. Subset meaning: FACS-sorted CD8+CD4-CCR7+CD45RA+ naive T cells. CDR3 sequence reads: CATDAGWRAEKLFF. CDR3 nucleotide sequence: TGTGCCACCGACGCAGGGTGGCGGGCTGAAAAACTGTTTTTT.